The source of this T cell receptor (beta chain) is a study of CD4 T cells in relation to SARS-CoV-2 and coronaviruses. Study background: Controls used an HIV-1 Nef peptide pool or no peptide.

Findings of the study overall: This crossreactivity analysis covered spike protein alone, no other viral proteins.

Unexposed donor CD4+ T cells date from about 2011-2018, before the COVID-19 pandemic. After ten to eleven days of culture, CD4+ T cells were isolated. Testing used SARS-CoV-2 S/N and four cold-coronavirus spikes on unexposed-donor CD4+ T cells, cells permitting. Fresh IL-2 medium replaced half the medium on days 3 and 7. Turning to this clone: The antigen remains unidentified.

The CDR3 is 13 residues long. Germline CDR1 reads SNHLY; CDR2 reads FYNNEI. V gave up 4 bases and J gave up 10 bases, with 16 bases separating them. Libraries were prepared by immunoSEQ multiplex PCR; TCRdb keeps only in-frame clonotypes and omits some of them. The data hold around 25,000 clones, with more than 65% observed a single time. The genes are TRBV2 and TRBJ1-1; TRBD1 might be the D (5 bases). This TCR was sampled from a human donor in good health. The sample comprised CD4+ T cells from PBMCs, cultured in vitro. CDR3 in DNA: TGTGCCAGCAGTGTCCTTTACAGGAGTGCAGCTTTCTTT. It yields the protein CASSVLYRSAAFF. Together with reference TRBV2 and TRBJ1-1, the CDR3 gives the full variable domain: EPEVTQTPSHQVTQMGQEVILRCVPISNHLYFYWYRQILGQKVEFLVSFYNNEISEKSEIFDDQFSVERPDGSNFTLKIRSTKLEDSAMYFCASSVLYRSAAFFGQGTRLTVV.